Included here is one T cell receptor beta chain sequence, with context. There are 17 residues in the CDR3. CDR1 and CDR2 from the germline V gene are SGHRS and YFSETQ. J was trimmed by 4 bases and V by 0 bases; bases with no gene match: 11. Data came from immunoSEQ multiplex PCR; TCRdb stores just in-frame clones and leaves some out. The sample contains about 110,000 clones, approximately 77% of which appear only once. These data are taken from a study of radiotherapy plus CTLA-4 blockade in lung cancer. On the study more broadly: In 18% of patients, objective responses were seen; 31% had disease control.

This chain connects TRBV5-1 to TRBJ1-2; 8 bases fit TRBD1. The material sequenced was peripheral blood, taken from a patient treated with radiotherapy plus ipilimumab. This receptor was obtained from a human donor with non-small cell lung cancer that progressed on radiotherapy plus ipilimumab. Some clones in this sample may be carry-over from other donors' samples. CDR3 nucleotide sequence: TGCGCCAGCAGCTTGGCTCCACTGACAGGGGCGCTCTATGGCTACACCTTC. This codes for CASSLAPLTGALYGYTF.